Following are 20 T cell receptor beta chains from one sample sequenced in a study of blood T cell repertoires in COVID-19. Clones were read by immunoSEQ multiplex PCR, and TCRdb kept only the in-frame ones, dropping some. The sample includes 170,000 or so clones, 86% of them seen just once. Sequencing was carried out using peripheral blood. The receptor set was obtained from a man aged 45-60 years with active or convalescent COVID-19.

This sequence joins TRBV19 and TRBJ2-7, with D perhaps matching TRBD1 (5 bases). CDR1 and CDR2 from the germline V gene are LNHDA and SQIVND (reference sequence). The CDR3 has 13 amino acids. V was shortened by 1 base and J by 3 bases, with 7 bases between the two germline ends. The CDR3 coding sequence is TGTGCCAGTAGTATAGCCAGGGACTACGAGCAGTACTTC. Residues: CASSIARDYEQYF.

The CDR3 DNA reads TGCGCCAGCAGCTCACAGGGAACTAATGAAAAACTGTTTTTT. Protein product: CASSSQGTNEKLFF. The gene calls are TRBV5-1 and TRBJ1-4; D perhaps matches TRBD1 (6 bases). V was cut by 3 bases and J by 1 base, with 7 bases left in between. Germline loops: CDR1 SGHRS, CDR2 YFSETQ. CDR3 length: 14 amino acids.

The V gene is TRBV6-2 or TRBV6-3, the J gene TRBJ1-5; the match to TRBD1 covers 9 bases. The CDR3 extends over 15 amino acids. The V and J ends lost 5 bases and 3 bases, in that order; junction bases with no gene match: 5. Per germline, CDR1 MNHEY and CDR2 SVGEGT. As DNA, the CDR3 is TGTGCCAGCAGTACCGGGACAGGGTTCAATCAGCCCCAGCATTTT. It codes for CASSTGTGFNQPQHF.

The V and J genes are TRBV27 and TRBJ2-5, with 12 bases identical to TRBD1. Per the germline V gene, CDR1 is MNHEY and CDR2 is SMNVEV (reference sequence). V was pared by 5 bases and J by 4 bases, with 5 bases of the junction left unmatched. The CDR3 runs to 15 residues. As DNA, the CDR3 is TGTGCCAGCAGTATCCGGGACAGGGGGCTAGAGACCCAGTACTTC. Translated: CASSIRDRGLETQYF.

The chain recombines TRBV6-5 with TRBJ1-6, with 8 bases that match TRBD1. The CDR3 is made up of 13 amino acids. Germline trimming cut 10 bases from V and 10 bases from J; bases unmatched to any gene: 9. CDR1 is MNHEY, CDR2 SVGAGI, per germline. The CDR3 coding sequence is TGTGCCACCAGATCCGGGACAGGATCACCCCTCCACTTT. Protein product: CATRSGTGSPLHF.

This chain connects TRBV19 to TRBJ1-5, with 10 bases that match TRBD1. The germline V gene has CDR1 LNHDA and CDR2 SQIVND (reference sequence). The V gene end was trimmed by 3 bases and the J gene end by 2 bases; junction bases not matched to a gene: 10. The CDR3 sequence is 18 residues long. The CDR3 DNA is TGTGCCAGTAGTATCCGCCATTCCGGGACAGGGGGCAATCAGCCCCAGCATTTT. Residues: CASSIRHSGTGGNQPQHF.

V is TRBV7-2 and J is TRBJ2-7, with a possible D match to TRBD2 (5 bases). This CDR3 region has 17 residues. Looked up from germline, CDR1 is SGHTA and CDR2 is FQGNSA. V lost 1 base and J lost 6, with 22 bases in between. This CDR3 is CASSLGSIGRGRGEQYF. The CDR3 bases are TGTGCCAGCAGCTTAGGAAGTATCGGACGAGGACGGGGCGAGCAGTACTTC.

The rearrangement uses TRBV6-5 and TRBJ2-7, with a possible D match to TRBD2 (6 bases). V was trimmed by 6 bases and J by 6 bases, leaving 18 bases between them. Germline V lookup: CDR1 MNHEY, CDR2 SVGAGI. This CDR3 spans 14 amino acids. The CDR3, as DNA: TGTGCCAGCAGGACGGGAGACATCGGGTCCGAGCAGTACTTC. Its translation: CASRTGDIGSEQYF.

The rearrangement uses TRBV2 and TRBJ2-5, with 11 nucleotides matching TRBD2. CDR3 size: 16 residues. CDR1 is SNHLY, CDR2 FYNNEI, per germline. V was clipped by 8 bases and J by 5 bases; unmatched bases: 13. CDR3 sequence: CASRPNSGGGWETQYF. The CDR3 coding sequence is TGTGCCAGCCGCCCCAATAGCGGGGGGGGCTGGGAGACCCAGTACTTC. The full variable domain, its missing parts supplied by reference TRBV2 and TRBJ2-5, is EPEVTQTPSHQVTQMGQEVILRCVPISNHLYFYWYRQILGQKVEFLVSFYNNEISEKSEIFDDQFSVERPDGSNFTLKIRSTKLEDSAMYFCASRPNSGGGWETQYFGPGTRLLVL.

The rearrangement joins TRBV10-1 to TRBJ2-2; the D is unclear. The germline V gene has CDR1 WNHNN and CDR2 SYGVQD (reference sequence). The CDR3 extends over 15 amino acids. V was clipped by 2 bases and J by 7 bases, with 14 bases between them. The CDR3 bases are TGCGCCAGCAGTGAGGAGCTGGTTAACCTCGGGGAGCTGTTTTTT. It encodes CASSEELVNLGELFF.

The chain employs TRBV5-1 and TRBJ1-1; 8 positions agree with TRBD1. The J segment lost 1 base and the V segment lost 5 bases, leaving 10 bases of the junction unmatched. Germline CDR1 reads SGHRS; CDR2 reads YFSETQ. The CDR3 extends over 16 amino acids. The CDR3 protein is CASSWVTGTGNTEAFF. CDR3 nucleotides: TGCGCCAGCAGTTGGGTCACCGGGACAGGGAACACTGAAGCTTTCTTT.

The CDR3 nucleotides read TGTGCCAGCAGCTTGAGGACTACCAATGAGCAGTTCTTC. Encoded protein: CASSLRTTNEQFF. This chain links TRBV5-8 with TRBJ2-1, with D maybe TRBD2 (6 bases). V gave up 1 base and J gave up 6 bases, with 8 bases separating them. Looked up from germline, CDR1 is SGHTS and CDR2 is YDEGEE. There are 13 residues in the CDR3.

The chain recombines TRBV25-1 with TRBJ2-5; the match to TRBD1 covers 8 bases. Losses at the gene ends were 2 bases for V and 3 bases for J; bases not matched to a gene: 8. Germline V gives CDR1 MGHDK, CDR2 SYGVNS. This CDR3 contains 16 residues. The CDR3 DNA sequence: TGTGCCAGCAGTGAAACCCGGACAGGGTGGGAAGAGACCCAGTACTTC. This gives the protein CASSETRTGWEETQYF.

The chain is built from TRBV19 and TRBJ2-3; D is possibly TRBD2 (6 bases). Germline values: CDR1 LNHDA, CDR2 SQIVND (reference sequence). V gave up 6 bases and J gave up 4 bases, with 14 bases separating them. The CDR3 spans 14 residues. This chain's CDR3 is CASSPTTSSDTQYF. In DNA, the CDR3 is TGTGCCAGTAGCCCCACGACTAGTTCAGATACGCAGTATTTT.

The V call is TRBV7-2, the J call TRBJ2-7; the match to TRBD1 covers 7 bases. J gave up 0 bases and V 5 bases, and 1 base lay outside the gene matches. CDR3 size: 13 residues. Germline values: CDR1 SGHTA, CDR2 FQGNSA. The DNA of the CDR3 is TGTGCCAGCAGCAGACAGGGCTCCTACGAGCAGTACTTC. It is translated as CASSRQGSYEQYF.

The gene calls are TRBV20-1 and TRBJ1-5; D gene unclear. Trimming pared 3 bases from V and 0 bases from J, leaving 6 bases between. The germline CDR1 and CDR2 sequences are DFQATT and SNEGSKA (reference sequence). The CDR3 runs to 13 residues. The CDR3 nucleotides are TGCAGTGCTAGTACTAATAGCAATCAGCCCCAGCATTTT. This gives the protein CSASTNSNQPQHF.

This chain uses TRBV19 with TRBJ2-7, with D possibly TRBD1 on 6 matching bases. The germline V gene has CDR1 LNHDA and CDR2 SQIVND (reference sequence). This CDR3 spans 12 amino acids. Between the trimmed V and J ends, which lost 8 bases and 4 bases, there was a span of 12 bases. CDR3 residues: CASGTGFYEQYF. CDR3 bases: TGTGCCAGTGGTACAGGGTTTTACGAGCAGTACTTC.

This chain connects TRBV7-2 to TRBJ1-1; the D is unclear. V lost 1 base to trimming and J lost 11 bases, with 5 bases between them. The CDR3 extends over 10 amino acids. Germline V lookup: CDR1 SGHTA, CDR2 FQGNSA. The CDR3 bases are TGTGCCAGCAGCTTAGACCAGGCTTTCTTT. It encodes CASSLDQAFF.

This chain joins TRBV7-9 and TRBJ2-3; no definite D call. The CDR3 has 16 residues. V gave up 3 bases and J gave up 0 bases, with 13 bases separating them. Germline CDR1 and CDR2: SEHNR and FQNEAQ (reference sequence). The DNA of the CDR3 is TGTGCCAGCAGCTTCCAAAGACAAGGAAGCACAGATACGCAGTATTTT. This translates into CASSFQRQGSTDTQYF. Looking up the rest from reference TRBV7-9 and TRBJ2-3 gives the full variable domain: DTGVSQNPRHKITKRGQNVTFRCDPISEHNRLYWYRQTLGQGPEFLTYFQNEAQLEKSRLLSDRFSAERPKGSFSTLEIQRTEQGDSAMYLCASSFQRQGSTDTQYFGPGTRLTVL.

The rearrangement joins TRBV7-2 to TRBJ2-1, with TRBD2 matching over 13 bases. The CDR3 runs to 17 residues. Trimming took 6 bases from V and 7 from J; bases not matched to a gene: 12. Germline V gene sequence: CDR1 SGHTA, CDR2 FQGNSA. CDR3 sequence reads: CASRSPTSGGARNEQFF. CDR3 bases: TGTGCCAGCAGAAGCCCAACTAGCGGGGGGGCTCGGAATGAGCAGTTCTTC. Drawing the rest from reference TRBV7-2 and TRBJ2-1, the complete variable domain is GAGVSQSPSNKVTEKGKDVELRCDPISGHTALYWYRQSLGQGLEFLIYFQGNSAPDKSGLPSDRFSAERTGGSVSTLTIQRTQQEDSAVYLCASRSPTSGGARNEQFFGPGTRLTVL.